The 8 T cell receptor beta chains below come from one sample, sequenced in a study of technical replicates of blood from a handful of donors. Using immunoSEQ multiplex PCR, the repertoire was profiled, and TCRdb retains in-frame clones only, with some absent. The table includes just over 75,000 clones, more than 85% detected once. Sequenced sample: T cells isolated from PBMCs. The receptors shown here come from a human donor in good health.

In this sample, this clone turned up once. This rearrangement joins TRBV19 to TRBJ2-7; the match to TRBD1 covers 8 bases. Germline CDR1 is LNHDA and CDR2 is SQIVND (reference sequence). Trimming at V came to 8 bases and at J to 0 bases, leaving 9 bases not matched to a gene. This CDR3 contains 15 residues. The CDR3, as DNA: TGTGCCAGTTCCCCCCTGGACAGGGTCTCCTACGAGCAGTACTTC. This sequence encodes CASSPLDRVSYEQYF.

Only one count was recorded for this clone. The chain links TRBV28 to TRBJ2-1; the match to TRBD1 covers 8 bases. The V gene end was trimmed by 3 bases and the J gene end by 6 bases; junction bases not matched to a gene: 10. CDR1 and CDR2 from the germline V gene are MDHEN and SYDVKM. CDR3 length: 16 amino acids. The CDR3 sequence is CASSFSDRGILNEQFF. CDR3 DNA sequence: TGTGCCAGCAGTTTCTCTGACAGGGGTATTCTCAATGAGCAGTTCTTC.

The CDR3 nucleotides read TGTGCCAGCAGTGAGGAAAGCACAGATACGCAGTATTTT. It specifies CASSEESTDTQYF. The chain links TRBV28 to TRBJ2-3; no reliable D call. CDR1 is MDHEN, CDR2 SYDVKM, per germline. The V and J ends lost 5 bases and 0 bases respectively, with 6 bases between them. There are 13 residues in the CDR3. Variable domain in full (rest from reference TRBV28 and TRBJ2-3): DVKVTQSSRYLVKRTGEKVFLECVQDMDHENMFWYRQDPGLGLRLIYFSYDVKMKEKGDIPEGYSVSREKKERFSLILESASTNQTSMYLCASSEESTDTQYFGPGTRLTVL.

This chain joins TRBV30 and TRBJ1-4, with a weak D call TRBD1 (6 bases). The V gene's germline CDR1 is GTSNPN and CDR2 SVGIG (reference sequence). CDR3 length: 14 amino acids. The V end lost 3 bases, the J end lost 0 bases, and 8 bases lay between the germline ends. For the CDR3, the DNA is TGTGCCTGGAGGGACAGCTCAACTAATGAAAAACTGTTTTTT. Translated: CAWRDSSTNEKLFF.

This clone has only one observation. The rearrangement joins TRBV9 to TRBJ2-3; 14 positions agree with TRBD2. Germline V CDR1 and CDR2: SGDLS, YYNGEE. The CDR3 is 16 residues long. Trimming took 3 bases from V and 5 from J; bases not matched to a gene: 5. CDR3 region: CASSAGLAGVGDTQYF. For the CDR3, the DNA is TGTGCCAGCAGCGCGGGACTAGCGGGAGTTGGAGATACGCAGTATTTT.

V usage is TRBV23-1 and J usage is TRBJ1-1; no definite D call. TRBV23-1 is an open reading frame, and its role is uncertain. Trimming left V 6 bases short and J 3 bases short, with 5 bases between. The CDR3 contains 11 residues. CDR3 bases: TGCGCCAGCAGCTCTTACACTGAAGCTTTCTTT. Translation: CASSSYTEAFF.

V usage is TRBV29-1 and J usage is TRBJ2-7, with TRBD2 matching 8 bases. Germline V CDR1 and CDR2: SQVTM, ANQGSEA. CDR3 length equals 14 residues. Trimming took 3 bases from V and 5 from J; bases not matched to a gene: 9. Written as DNA, the CDR3 is TGCAGCGTTGAGGCCCAGCGGGAGACCGACGAGCAGTACTTC. This encodes CSVEAQRETDEQYF.

The chain links TRBV23-1 to TRBJ2-1, with 8 positions matching TRBD2. TRBV23-1 carries the ORF label, with uncertain function. V dropped 0 bases and J dropped 5; count of bases not matched to a gene: 6. The CDR3 runs 16 residues. CDR3 region: CASSQSSQRENNEQFF. The CDR3 bases are TGCGCCAGCAGTCAATCTTCCCAGCGGGAGAACAATGAGCAGTTCTTC.